This passage covers 11 T cell receptor beta chains from one sample sequenced in a study of T cell responses to AZD1222 COVID-19 vaccine (dated by TCRdb to the early 2020s). The time point label here, explained by the study, means: about 28 days (+/-7) after the second vaccine dose. Receptor libraries were prepared by the immunoSEQ multiplex PCR assay. TCRdb's version of the immuneACCESS table is confined to in-frame rearrangements and falls short of the full clone set. An unresolved V gene accounts for under half of the shortfall where checked; the remainder is of unknown origin. The sample profile shows some 150,000 clones; around 92% of them were found once. The ten largest account for about 3.8% of the sample. This specimen was peripheral blood, taken 28 days after the second AZD1222 dose. These receptor sequences come from an adult who received the AZD1222 COVID-19 vaccine.

V gene TRBV3-1 (or the pseudogene TRBV3-2) combines with J gene TRBJ1-2; the match to TRBD1 covers 10 bases. Per the germline V gene, CDR1 is LGHDT and CDR2 is YNNKEL (reference sequence). The CDR3 has 16 residues. V gave up 4 bases and J gave up 0 bases; unmatched junction bases: 5. CDR3 loop: CASSPGTGATNYGYTF. The CDR3 DNA sequence: TGTGCCAGCAGCCCCGGGACAGGGGCCACTAACTATGGCTACACCTTC.

The chain combines TRBV19 with TRBJ1-6, with D possibly TRBD1 on 5 matching bases. Germline values: CDR1 LNHDA, CDR2 SQIVND (reference sequence). Trimming cost V 8 bases and J 15 bases, with 20 bases left between them. This CDR3 is built from 13 residues. CDR3 bases: TGTGCCAGTGGGGACCGGGGACCCCATCACCTCCACTTT. The encoded protein is CASGDRGPHHLHF.

CDR3 amino acids: CASSLQDRGANTEAFF. CDR3 DNA sequence: TGTGCCAGCAGCTTACAAGACAGGGGGGCGAACACTGAAGCTTTCTTT. The J gene is TRBJ1-1, the V gene TRBV7-3; TRBD1 matches at 9 bases. Germline V gene lookup returns CDR1 SGHTA and CDR2 FQGTGA. This CDR3 comprises 16 residues. Losses at the gene ends were 2 bases for V and 1 base for J; bases not matched to a gene: 5.

As for this clone: Since no conserved phenylalanine or tryptophan closes the CDR3, a read error is the likely cause. No DNA is shown, since the ends of the CDR3 on it are uncertain; the CDR3 is the one TCRdb lists. This sequence joins TRBV28 and TRBJ2-3; the table assigns TRBD2, which was not confirmed against the DNA. The V gene's germline CDR1 is MDHEN and CDR2 SYDVKM. The CDR3 extends over 12 residues, inclusive of both ends. The CDR3 reads CASRGRLAGDSL.

This sequence joins TRBV2 and TRBJ2-5; D remains ambiguous. V gave up 4 bases and J gave up 6 bases, with 6 bases separating them. The CDR3 loop spans 11 amino acids. Per the germline V gene, CDR1 is SNHLY and CDR2 is FYNNEI. The CDR3 DNA is TGTGCCAGCAGTGCGTGGCAGACCCAGTACTTC. Translating gives CASSAWQTQYF.

This rearrangement joins TRBV7-3 to TRBJ2-3; 10 bases are shared with TRBD2. The CDR3 has 16 amino acids. With V trimmed by 5 bases and J by 0 bases, 5 bases remained unmatched. Germline V gene lookup returns CDR1 SGHTA and CDR2 FQGTGA. CDR3 sequence (DNA): TGTGCCAGCAGCGCCCGTAGCGGGAGGAGCACAGATACGCAGTATTTT. This codes for CASSARSGRSTDTQYF.

J is TRBJ2-3 and V is TRBV29-1; D might be TRBD1 (5 bases). Looked up from germline, CDR1 is SQVTM and CDR2 is ANQGSEA. V gave up 1 base and J gave up 5 bases, with 7 bases separating them. The CDR3 has 12 amino acids. The CDR3 region is CSVEGGVDTQYF. Written as DNA, the CDR3 is TGCAGCGTTGAAGGGGGCGTAGATACGCAGTATTTT.

This rearrangement joins TRBV10-3 to TRBJ1-2, with D possibly TRBD1 on 6 matching bases. This CDR3 is built from 19 residues. Germline CDR1 is ENHRY and CDR2 is SYGVKD. Trimming left V 10 bases short and J 3 bases short, with 33 bases between. CDR3 nucleotide sequence: TGTGCCACCGAGAAATTTCAAACGGGACACAAGGAGAGAGACTATGGCTACACCTTC. Its protein is CATEKFQTGHKERDYGYTF.

The rearrangement links TRBV14 to TRBJ2-1, with 10 bases identical to TRBD2. V shed 5 bases and J 6 bases; nucleotides not matched to a gene: 4. CDR3 length: 14 amino acids. CDR1 and CDR2 from the germline V gene are SGHDN and FVKESK. CDR3 in amino acids: CASSRLAGSNEQFF. In DNA form, the CDR3 reads TGTGCCAGCAGCAGACTAGCGGGTAGCAATGAGCAGTTCTTC.

The chain combines TRBV28 with TRBJ2-7; 7 bases are shared with TRBD1. CDR3 length equals 16 residues. Germline trimming cut 5 bases from V and 0 bases from J; bases unmatched to any gene: 10. Germline V gene data show CDR1 as MDHEN and CDR2 as SYDVKM. In DNA, the CDR3 is TGTGCCAGCAGTCCATACAGGGGACCCGACTCCTACGAGCAGTACTTC. This codes for CASSPYRGPDSYEQYF.

The chain carries TRBV7-6 and TRBJ1-5, with TRBD1 identical over 7 bases. J lost 4 bases, V lost 5 bases, and 14 bases had no gene match. The CDR3 loop spans 17 amino acids. CDR1 is SGHVS and CDR2 is FNYEAQ in the germline V gene. In DNA, the CDR3 is TGTGCCAGCAGCCCCCTTACAGGGGTCAGGGGAAATCAGCCCCAGCATTTT. This codes for CASSPLTGVRGNQPQHF.